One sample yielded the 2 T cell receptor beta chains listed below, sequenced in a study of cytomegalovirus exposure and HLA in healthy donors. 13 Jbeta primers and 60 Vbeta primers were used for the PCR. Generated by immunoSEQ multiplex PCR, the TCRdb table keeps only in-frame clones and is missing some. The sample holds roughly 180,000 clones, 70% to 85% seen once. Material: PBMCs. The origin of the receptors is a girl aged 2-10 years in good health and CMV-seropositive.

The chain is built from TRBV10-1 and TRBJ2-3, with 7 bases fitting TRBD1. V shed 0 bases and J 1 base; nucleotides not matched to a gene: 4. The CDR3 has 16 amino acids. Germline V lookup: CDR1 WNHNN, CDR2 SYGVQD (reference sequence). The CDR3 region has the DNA TGCGCCAGCAGTGAGTCCAAAACAGGGGGCACAGATACGCAGTATTTT. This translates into CASSESKTGGTDTQYF.

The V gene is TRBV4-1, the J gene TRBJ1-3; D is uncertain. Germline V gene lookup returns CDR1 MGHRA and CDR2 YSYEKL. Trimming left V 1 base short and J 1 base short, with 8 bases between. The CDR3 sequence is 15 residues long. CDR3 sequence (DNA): TGCGCCAGCAGCCAAGCAGAGGGATCTGGAAACACCATATATTTT. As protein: CASSQAEGSGNTIYF.